The 15 T cell receptor beta chains presented below share a single source sample, sequenced in a study of shared clonotypes between healthy human individuals. Clones were sequenced by immunoSEQ multiplex PCR, and TCRdb holds only the in-frame ones, with some missing. The repertoire includes about half a million clones, roughly 80% of them detected once, and about 13% sits in the top ten. The specimen sequenced was PBMCs. The receptor set was obtained from a woman in her thirties or forties in good health. Some clones in this sample may be carry-over from other donors' samples.

The chain joins TRBV27 to TRBJ2-2; D gene unclear. V was shortened by 5 bases and J by 6 bases, with 7 bases between the two germline ends. Germline V lookup: CDR1 MNHEY, CDR2 SMNVEV (reference sequence). The CDR3 consists of 12 residues. CDR3 sequence reads: CASSRLAGELFF. The CDR3 coding sequence is TGTGCCAGCAGTCGGTTAGCCGGGGAGCTGTTTTTT.

The V call is TRBV2, the J call TRBJ1-2; D not resolved. Germline V gene lookup returns CDR1 SNHLY and CDR2 FYNNEI. V lost 0 bases and J 6 bases, leaving 11 bases between the germline ends. The CDR3 has 14 amino acids. CDR3 residues: CASSEALGSDGYTF. In DNA form, the CDR3 reads TGTGCCAGCAGTGAAGCGCTTGGCAGCGATGGCTACACCTTC.

The V call is TRBV5-1, the J call TRBJ2-1; TRBD1 might be the D (6 bases). The CDR3 covers 15 residues. The V end was cut by 0 bases, the J end by 5 bases, with 12 bases between. Germline-derived CDR1 and CDR2 are SGHRS and YFSETQ. The CDR3 coding sequence is TGCGCCAGCAGCTTGGTTACAGGGTTACACAATGAGCAGTTCTTC. This gives the protein CASSLVTGLHNEQFF.

V is TRBV7-9 and J is TRBJ2-7; 10 nucleotides align to TRBD1. CDR3 length: 15 residues. Germline trimming cut 5 bases from V and 1 base from J; bases unmatched to any gene: 5. Germline-derived CDR1 and CDR2 are SEHNR and FQNEAQ (reference sequence). CDR3 nucleotide sequence: TGTGCCAGCAGCCAAGACAGGGGGCCATCCTACGAGCAGTACTTC. This codes for CASSQDRGPSYEQYF.

The gene calls are TRBV5-4 and TRBJ2-1; tentative D call: TRBD1 (6 bases). This CDR3 comprises 15 residues. V gave up 4 bases and J gave up 5 bases, with 16 bases separating them. From germline, CDR1 is SGHNT and CDR2 YYREEE (reference sequence). This CDR3 is CASSQVDRSDNEQFF. The CDR3 DNA reads TGTGCCAGCAGCCAGGTTGACAGGAGCGACAATGAGCAGTTCTTC.

The V and J genes are TRBV9 and TRBJ2-7, with 7 bases that match TRBD2. The V gene's germline CDR1 is SGDLS and CDR2 YYNGEE. With 3 bases clipped from V and 2 bases from J, the junction kept 14 bases outside the gene matches. The CDR3 runs 17 residues. The CDR3 loop is CASSAAPRASGTYEQYF. The CDR3 nucleotides are TGTGCCAGCAGCGCTGCCCCCCGGGCTAGCGGTACCTACGAGCAGTACTTC.

The chain employs TRBV4-3 and TRBJ1-5, with a tentative D call TRBD1 (5 bases). V lost 4 bases and J 2 bases, leaving 15 bases between the germline ends. Germline assignment: CDR1 LGHNA and CDR2 YSLEER. The CDR3 runs 16 residues. Here the CDR3 reads CASSPSNLRGNQPQHF. CDR3 sequence (DNA): TGCGCCAGCAGCCCTTCTAACCTCAGGGGCAATCAGCCCCAGCATTTT.

This chain links TRBV6-5 with TRBJ2-7, with TRBD1 matching over 10 bases. The CDR3 spans 15 residues. V was pared by 0 bases and J by 3 bases, with 2 bases of the junction left unmatched. Germline CDR1 is MNHEY and CDR2 is SVGAGI. CDR3 amino acids: CASSYSGQGFYEQYF. The CDR3 DNA reads TGTGCCAGCAGTTACTCGGGACAGGGGTTCTACGAGCAGTACTTC.

The table lists this clone with many counts. The chain recombines TRBV10-3 with TRBJ2-7, with 13 positions matching TRBD2. The V and J ends lost 6 bases and 5 bases, in that order; junction bases with no gene match: 10. Germline lookup yields CDR1 ENHRY and CDR2 SYGVKD. The CDR3 consists of 16 residues. DNA for the CDR3: TGTGCCATCAGCCCGGGACTAGCGGGATTTAGCGACGAGCAGTACTTC. Protein product: CAISPGLAGFSDEQYF.

A few counts support this clone. The chain links TRBV5-1 to TRBJ2-3; TRBD2 matches at 12 bases. Germline V CDR1 and CDR2: SGHRS, YFSETQ. CDR3 length equals 16 residues. Trimming at V came to 4 bases and at J to 3 bases, leaving 6 bases not matched to a gene. The DNA of the CDR3 is TGCGCCAGCAGCAAACTAGCGGGAGGTCAGACAGATACGCAGTATTTT. Translated: CASSKLAGGQTDTQYF.

The genes are TRBV5-4 and TRBJ2-1; TRBD2 is a possible D gene (6 bases). Between the trimmed V and J ends, which lost 2 bases and 4 bases, there was a span of 10 bases. This CDR3 has 14 residues. The germline V gene has CDR1 SGHNT and CDR2 YYREEE (reference sequence). As DNA, the CDR3 is TGTGCCAGCAGCTTTTCCAGCGGGTACAATGAGCAGTTCTTC. This codes for CASSFSSGYNEQFF.

This clone was detected a few times. The chain uses TRBV4-1 and TRBJ1-5; 9 bases map to TRBD1. This CDR3 region has 15 residues. Trimming removed 2 bases from V and 6 bases from J; junction bases left unmatched: 5. Germline CDR1 MGHRA, CDR2 YSYEKL. CDR3 in amino acids: CASSQLDRGTQPQHF. The CDR3 DNA sequence: TGCGCCAGCAGCCAACTTGACAGGGGGACTCAGCCCCAGCATTTT.

This chain joins TRBV7-8 and TRBJ2-1, with unresolved D. This CDR3 spans 14 amino acids. Per germline, CDR1 SGHVS and CDR2 FQNEAQ. Trimming took off 1 base at V and 3 bases at J, with 7 bases between the two ends. The CDR3 nucleotides read TGTGCCAGCAGCTTAGGTGGCGGCTACAATGAGCAGTTCTTC. Encoded protein: CASSLGGGYNEQFF.

This chain connects TRBV28 to TRBJ2-7; possible D gene TRBD2, 5 bases. CDR1 MDHEN and CDR2 SYDVKM come from the germline V gene. Trimming stripped 2 bases from V and 0 bases from J, with 17 bases between. The length of the CDR3 is 17 residues. CDR3 in amino acids: CASSLRSDFWGSYEQYF. As DNA, the CDR3 is TGTGCCAGCAGTTTAAGGTCGGACTTCTGGGGCTCCTACGAGCAGTACTTC.

The chain joins TRBV5-4 to TRBJ2-5; 15 bases fit TRBD2. Germline CDR1 and CDR2: SGHNT and YYREEE (reference sequence). The CDR3 totals 18 residues. The V and J ends lost 4 bases and 4 bases, in that order; junction bases with no gene match: 11. The CDR3 bases are TGTGCCAGCAGCCTAGGACTAGCGGGAGGGACCCCCTTAGAGACCCAGTACTTC. Protein: CASSLGLAGGTPLETQYF.